The subject of this entry is one T cell receptor beta chain. Its antigen is unidentified. This specimen comes from a study of vaccination and CD4 T cells after COVID-19. Cultured CD4+ T cells had their DNA profiled by the Oncomine TCR Beta short-read assay. One entry per CDR3 protein results from TCRdb running MiXCR on the PCR reads. The table lists 20,000 or so distinct CDR3 sequences, under 50% of them singletons. Germline CDR1 reads MNHNS; CDR2 reads SASEGT. This CDR3 comprises 15 residues. V shed 6 bases and J shed 0 bases, with 12 bases lying between them. Treatment reported: roughly 11-day PBMC culture with coronavirus spike peptide pools or control peptides (ViraFEST assay).

This receptor was taken from a human donor who had recovered from COVID-19. This sequence joins TRBV6-1 and TRBJ1-3; TRBD1 might be the D (5 bases). Material: CD4+ T cells from blood, cultured in vitro, obtained after SARS-CoV-2 vaccination. CDR3 in amino acids: CASRETVISGNTIYF. DNA for the CDR3: TGTGCCAGCAGGGAGACAGTGATCTCTGGAAACACCATATATTTT.